Shown below are 11 T cell receptor beta chains from a single sample sequenced in a study of blood T cells in healthy people across ages. Primed by a sample-barcoded 5' primer and a J-beta primer mix, a second PCR proceeded for 7 to 11 cycles. TCRdb reanalysed the 5' RACE reads using MiXCR and keeps one entry per CDR3 protein. Of some 710,000 distinct CDR3 sequences listed, over 20% were seen once; the top ten hold roughly 22%. Sequencing input: blood. Source of these receptors: a man aged 70-80 years in good health.

The chain combines TRBV5-1 with TRBJ2-1; D gene unclear. The V and J ends lost 0 bases and 5 bases respectively, with 6 bases between them. This CDR3 is 13 amino acids long. Germline V gene lookup returns CDR1 SGHRS and CDR2 YFSETQ. In DNA, the CDR3 is TGCGCCAGCAGCTTGGTTCAGGACAATGAGCAGTTCTTC. The encoded protein is CASSLVQDNEQFF.

The chain links TRBV27 to TRBJ2-5, with 9 nucleotides matching TRBD2. The J call is in doubt because the DNA end fits TRBJ2-1 better. The CDR3 is 16 residues long. CDR1 is MNHEY, CDR2 SMNVEV, per germline (reference sequence). CDR3 coding DNA: TGTGCCAGCAGTCCCTTAGCGGGGGCGCTGTTGAATGAGCAGTTCTTC. Protein: CASSPLAGALLNEQFF.

This clonotype has a handful of counts. The chain joins TRBV7-6 to TRBJ1-2; D is unclear. The germline V gene encodes CDR1 SGHVS and CDR2 FNYEAQ. Trimming stripped 5 bases from V and 5 bases from J, with 18 bases between. The CDR3 totals 15 residues. The DNA of the CDR3 is TGTGCCAGCAGCCCAGGACGGCCAGGAGTGTATGGCTACACCTTC. Protein: CASSPGRPGVYGYTF.

The rearrangement joins TRBV20-1 to TRBJ1-2, with D possibly being TRBD1 (5 bases). V was pared by 4 bases and J by 8 bases, with 29 bases between. The length of the CDR3 is 17 residues. Germline assignment: CDR1 DFQATT and CDR2 SNEGSKA (reference sequence). The CDR3 DNA reads TGCAGTGCTACTCAGGACGGTCAACTCCGGGGGGTTTGGGGCTACACCTTC. Translated, it gives CSATQDGQLRGVWGYTF.

The chain carries TRBV28 and TRBJ2-5; the D gene is possibly TRBD2 (5 bases). The better agreement between TRBJ2-1 and the DNA end casts doubt on the J call. This CDR3 spans 14 amino acids. Germline V lookup: CDR1 MDHEN, CDR2 SYDVKM. CDR3 region: CASSYGSPRDVQFF. The CDR3 DNA reads TGTGCCAGCAGTTATGGGAGCCCAAGGGATGTGCAGTTCTTC.

The V and J genes are TRBV20-1 and TRBJ1-1; possibly TRBD1 for D (6 bases). Germline V gene sequence: CDR1 DFQATT, CDR2 SNEGSKA (reference sequence). V was cut by 5 bases and J by 5 bases, with 12 bases left in between. This CDR3 has 12 amino acids. In DNA, the CDR3 is TGCAGTGCTCCCAGGGGTATTACTGAAGCTTTCTTT. It is translated as CSAPRGITEAFF.

This clonotype was seen more than once but under ten times. V is TRBV28 and J is TRBJ2-1, with 7 bases lining up with TRBD1. This CDR3 comprises 12 residues. Germline lookup yields CDR1 MDHEN and CDR2 SYDVKM. V shed 5 bases, J shed 6 bases, and the junction held 1 base outside the gene matches. The CDR3: CASSDRVNEQFF. In nucleotides, the CDR3 is TGTGCCAGCAGTGACAGGGTCAATGAGCAGTTCTTC.

This sequence joins TRBV20-1 and TRBJ1-4; TRBD1 aligns across 11 bases. The V gene end was trimmed by 6 bases and the J gene end by 7 bases; junction bases not matched to a gene: 4. The CDR3 runs 13 residues. The germline CDR1 and CDR2 sequences are DFQATT and SNEGSKA (reference sequence). CDR3 in amino acids: CSALGQGAEKLFF. CDR3 in DNA: TGCAGTGCCCTTGGACAGGGGGCTGAAAAACTGTTTTTT.

The CDR3 protein is CSVGLAGYPGTQYF. The CDR3 DNA reads TGCAGCGTTGGACTAGCGGGGTACCCGGGAACGCAGTATTTT. The rearrangement joins TRBV29-1 to TRBJ2-3, with 11 bases lining up with TRBD2. The CDR3 runs to 14 residues. The trim removed 4 bases at V and 9 bases at J, leaving 9 bases unmatched. Germline values: CDR1 SQVTM, CDR2 ANQGSEA.

This clonotype was observed a handful of times. The chain employs TRBV20-1 and TRBJ2-3, with 9 nucleotides matching TRBD2. The length of the CDR3 is 15 residues. With 4 bases clipped from V and 0 bases from J, the junction kept 5 bases outside the gene matches. Germline CDR1 and CDR2: DFQATT and SNEGSKA (reference sequence). The CDR3 spells CSAIRAGGSTDTQYF. The CDR3 coding sequence is TGCAGTGCTATCCGAGCGGGAGGCAGCACAGATACGCAGTATTTT.

This chain joins TRBV11-3 and TRBJ2-3; 9 nucleotides align to TRBD1. Losses at the gene ends were 5 bases for V and 2 bases for J; bases not matched to a gene: 2. Germline CDR1 reads SGHNT; CDR2 reads YENEEA. The CDR3 consists of 14 residues. The CDR3, as DNA: TGTGCCAGCAGCCGGGACAGGGTCACAGATACGCAGTATTTT. Its translation: CASSRDRVTDTQYF.